The entry below gives a single TCR beta chain sequence along with its context. Its antigen remains unidentified. One end of the junction does not line up with germline, which may come from a read error. Primers used in a second PCR of roughly 6 to 12 cycles were a sample-barcoded 5' primer and a J-beta primer mix. TCRdb independently ran MiXCR on the 5' RACE reads; one entry per CDR3 protein. The sample gives 500,000 to 600,000 distinct CDR3 sequences, roughly 28% of which show up once; less than 20% is in the top ten. CDR3 length equals 13 residues. The germline CDR1 and CDR2 sequences are LGHNA and YSLEER. The data were taken from a study of blood T cells in healthy people across ages. General study findings and limits: Higher naive T cell percentage went strongly together with higher TCR beta diversity.

This receptor was obtained from a woman between 65 and 79 years old in good health. The V call is TRBV4-3, the J call TRBJ1-2; 8 nucleotides match TRBD1. The specimen was blood. The CDR3 protein is CASSHPGQGGYTF. The CDR3 DNA sequence: TGCGCCAGTAGCCATCCAGGACAGGGAGGCTACACCTTC.